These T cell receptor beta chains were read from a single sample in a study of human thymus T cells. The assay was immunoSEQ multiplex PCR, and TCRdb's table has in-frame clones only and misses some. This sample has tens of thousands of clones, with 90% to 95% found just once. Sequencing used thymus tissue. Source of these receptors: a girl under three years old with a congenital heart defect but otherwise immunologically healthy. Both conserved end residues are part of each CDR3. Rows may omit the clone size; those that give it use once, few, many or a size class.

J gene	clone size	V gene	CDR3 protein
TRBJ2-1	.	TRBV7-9	CASSSKGVGLKPRYNEQFF
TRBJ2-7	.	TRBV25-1	CASSELLGTHYEQYF
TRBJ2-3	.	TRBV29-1	CSVSSGLTDTQYF
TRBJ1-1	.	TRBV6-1	CASTKISEAFF
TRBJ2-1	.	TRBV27	CASSLDGPSYNEQFF
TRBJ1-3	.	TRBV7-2	CASSLVRGRQIFSGNTIYF
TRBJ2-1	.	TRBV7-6	CASSNKASDEQFF
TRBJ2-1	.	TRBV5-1	CASRGKNEQFF
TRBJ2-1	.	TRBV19	CASSIGAKREEQFF
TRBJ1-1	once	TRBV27	CASSLSHRPPESDTEAFF
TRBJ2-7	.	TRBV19	CASRSHAGRFSYEQYF